Presented here are 10 T cell receptor beta chains from one specimen sequenced in a study of cytomegalovirus exposure and HLA in healthy donors. In the PCR, 60 Vbeta and 13 Jbeta primers were used. Libraries were prepared by immunoSEQ multiplex PCR; TCRdb keeps only in-frame clonotypes and omits some of them. The table records about 120,000 clones, about 75% of them present only once. Sequences were obtained from PBMCs. These receptors were collected from a man aged 55-75 years in good health and CMV-seropositive.

V gene TRBV5-4 combines with J gene TRBJ1-1, with 8 bases matching TRBD1. CDR3 length: 15 residues. V lost 5 bases to trimming and J lost 1 base; unmatched junction nucleotides: 7. The germline V gene encodes CDR1 SGHNT and CDR2 YYREEE (reference sequence). CDR3: CASSPTGDGNTEAFF. DNA for the CDR3: TGTGCCAGCAGTCCGACAGGGGACGGGAACACTGAAGCTTTCTTT.

For the CDR3, the DNA is TGTGCCAGTAGTGTGACTATAACCTACGAGCAGTACTTC. Amino acids: CASSVTITYEQYF. The V and J genes are TRBV19 and TRBJ2-7, with a tentative D call TRBD2 (5 bases). Trimming took off 5 bases at V and 2 bases at J, with 10 bases between the two ends. Germline V gives CDR1 LNHDA, CDR2 SQIVND (reference sequence). The CDR3 sequence is 13 residues long.

V and J are TRBV19 and TRBJ2-2; TRBD2 aligns across 10 bases. This CDR3 region has 17 residues. V gave up 6 bases and J gave up 3 bases; unmatched junction bases: 10. Germline V gives CDR1 LNHDA, CDR2 SQIVND (reference sequence). CDR3 residues: CASRPLAGGGDTGELFF. Written as DNA, the CDR3 is TGTGCCAGTAGGCCCTTAGCGGGAGGCGGGGACACCGGGGAGCTGTTTTTT.

Only a few counts were recorded for this clone. The gene calls are TRBV7-9 and TRBJ1-5; 7 nucleotides agree with TRBD1. Germline CDR1 and CDR2: SEHNR and FQNEAQ (reference sequence). The CDR3 is made up of 16 amino acids. The trim removed 2 bases at V and 2 bases at J, leaving 6 bases unmatched. In DNA, the CDR3 is TGTGCCAGCAGCTTATATCAGGGGGTCGGCAATCAGCCCCAGCATTTT. It codes for CASSLYQGVGNQPQHF.

This clone was counted between two and nine times. This chain connects TRBV30 to TRBJ1-6; a weak D match, TRBD1 (5 bases). Per germline, CDR1 GTSNPN and CDR2 SVGIG (reference sequence). CDR3 size: 12 residues. Trimming shortened V by 5 bases and J by 6 bases, and 8 bases separated the two germline ends. CDR3 bases: TGTGCCTGGGACAGACGTAATTCACCCCTCCACTTT. Protein: CAWDRRNSPLHF.

A few counts support this clone. J is TRBJ1-2 and V is TRBV7-9; no clear D gene. From germline, CDR1 is SEHNR and CDR2 FQNEAQ (reference sequence). Trimming shortened V by 5 bases and J by 1 base, and 8 bases separated the two germline ends. This CDR3 contains 13 residues. The CDR3 sequence: CASSPFYNYGYTF. DNA for the CDR3: TGTGCCAGCAGCCCCTTTTATAACTATGGCTACACCTTC.

The rearrangement joins TRBV25-1 to TRBJ2-7; TRBD2 agrees at 7 bases. The trim removed 4 bases at V and 2 bases at J, leaving 5 bases unmatched. Germline loops: CDR1 MGHDK, CDR2 SYGVNS. The CDR3 is 14 amino acids. CDR3 residues: CASSGLATTYEQYF. DNA of the CDR3: TGTGCCAGCAGTGGACTAGCAACTACCTACGAGCAGTACTTC.

This clone was detected a few times. The chain links TRBV28 to TRBJ1-2; 9 bases agree with TRBD1. This CDR3 is 13 amino acids long. The germline gives CDR1 MDHEN, CDR2 SYDVKM. With V trimmed by 5 bases and J by 4 bases, 2 bases remained unmatched. CDR3 sequence (DNA): TGTGCCAGCAGTAGGGACAGGGCCTATGGCTACACCTTC. It codes for CASSRDRAYGYTF.

The V and J genes are TRBV11-2 and TRBJ2-1, with 7 bases fitting TRBD2. The CDR3 extends over 15 amino acids. With 4 bases clipped from V and 1 base from J, the junction kept 4 bases outside the gene matches. Germline V gene sequence: CDR1 SGHAT, CDR2 FQNNGV. CDR3 coding DNA: TGTGCCAGCAGCTATCAGCGGGGATCCTACAATGAGCAGTTCTTC. Translated: CASSYQRGSYNEQFF.

The chain couples TRBV5-1 to TRBJ1-6; D is perhaps TRBD1 (5 bases). CDR1 and CDR2 from the germline V gene are SGHRS and YFSETQ. The CDR3 has 14 amino acids. Trimming pared 4 bases from V and 7 bases from J, leaving 12 bases between. The CDR3 DNA sequence: TGCGCCAGCAGCGAAACAGGAGACAATTCACCCCTCCACTTT. Encoded protein: CASSETGDNSPLHF. Drawing the rest from reference TRBV5-1 and TRBJ1-6, the complete variable domain is KAGVTQTPRYLIKTRGQQVTLSCSPISGHRSVSWYQQTPGQGLQFLFEYFSETQRNKGNFPGRFSGRQFSNSRSEMNVSTLELGDSALYLCASSETGDNSPLHFGNGTRLTVT.